The next 31 T cell receptor beta chains were all read from a single sample in a study of identifying expanded T cells in peripheral blood. Profiling relied on immunoSEQ multiplex PCR, and the TCRdb table lists in-frame clones only, not all of them. This sample carries 85,000 to 100,000 clones, around 88% of them seen once, and the ten largest clones take 3% to 4%. Sequencing input: blood. These receptors were collected from a person aged 18-69 years in good health.

This clone was observed a single time. The V gene is TRBV28, the J gene TRBJ1-4, with D maybe TRBD1 (5 bases). Germline V gene data show CDR1 as MDHEN and CDR2 as SYDVKM. The CDR3 length is 14 residues. V was shortened by 1 base and J by 5 bases, with 8 bases between the two germline ends. DNA for the CDR3: TGTGCCAGCAGTTTATCGGGGACCAATGAAAAACTGTTTTTT. Protein: CASSLSGTNEKLFF.

This chain links TRBV5-1 with TRBJ1-6; 9 positions match TRBD1. V lost 5 bases and J lost 8; bases outside the gene matches: 5. The CDR3 sequence is 14 residues long. Germline assignment: CDR1 SGHRS and CDR2 YFSETQ. This chain's CDR3 is CASRTTGGDSPLHF. The CDR3 region has the DNA TGCGCCAGCAGAACGACAGGGGGAGATTCACCCCTCCACTTT.

The count of this clone is one. The genes are TRBV19 and TRBJ2-1, with 11 nucleotides matching TRBD2. The CDR3 has 14 amino acids. The V and J ends lost 5 bases and 5 bases, in that order; junction bases with no gene match: 2. Germline assignment: CDR1 LNHDA and CDR2 SQIVND (reference sequence). As DNA, the CDR3 is TGTGCCAGTAGTGTACTAGCGGGAGACAATGAGCAGTTCTTC. As protein: CASSVLAGDNEQFF.

This clone has just a few counts. This chain joins TRBV2 and TRBJ2-5, with D possibly matching TRBD2 (6 bases). Trimming cost V 6 bases and J 4 bases, with 18 bases left between them. This CDR3 is built from 15 residues. Per germline, CDR1 SNHLY and CDR2 FYNNEI. The CDR3 region has the DNA TGTGCCAGCAGCCTGTACGGGGGTGAGAGAGAGACCCAGTACTTC. Translated, it gives CASSLYGGERETQYF.

The V gene is TRBV7-3, the J gene TRBJ2-5, with a possible D match to TRBD1 (6 bases). CDR1 is SGHTA, CDR2 FQGTGA, per germline. This CDR3 has 14 amino acids. V was cut by 6 bases and J by 2 bases, with 13 bases left in between. In nucleotides, the CDR3 is TGTGCCAGCAGTCCCACAGGGATACAAGAGACCCAGTACTTC. Translation: CASSPTGIQETQYF.

The V gene is TRBV5-1, the J gene TRBJ2-6; 9 nucleotides line up with TRBD1. There are 19 residues in the CDR3. V lost 2 bases and J lost 2; bases outside the gene matches: 11. CDR1 SGHRS and CDR2 YFSETQ come from the germline V gene. CDR3 sequence: CASSLNTGGEVPGANVLTF. DNA of the CDR3: TGCGCCAGCAGCTTAAATACAGGGGGCGAAGTACCTGGGGCCAACGTCCTGACTTTC. The variable domain in full, with the rest retrieved from reference TRBV5-1 and TRBJ2-6, is KAGVTQTPRYLIKTRGQQVTLSCSPISGHRSVSWYQQTPGQGLQFLFEYFSETQRNKGNFPGRFSGRQFSNSRSEMNVSTLELGDSALYLCASSLNTGGEVPGANVLTFGAGSRLTVL.

The genes are TRBV14 and TRBJ1-1, with D possibly matching TRBD1 (6 bases). This CDR3 spans 13 amino acids. Germline-derived CDR1 and CDR2 are SGHDN and FVKESK. V was shortened by 4 bases and J by 5 bases, with 11 bases between the two germline ends. The CDR3 here is CASSRGGRTEAFF. CDR3 sequence (DNA): TGTGCCAGCAGCCGAGGGGGTAGGACTGAAGCTTTCTTT.

The chain links TRBV5-1 to TRBJ2-7; 7 nucleotides align to TRBD1. CDR1 SGHRS and CDR2 YFSETQ come from the germline V gene. V lost 5 bases to trimming and J lost 3 bases; unmatched junction nucleotides: 8. This CDR3 contains 14 residues. CDR3 bases: TGCGCCAGCAGTACGTCAGGGGGTAGCTACGAGCAGTACTTC. As protein: CASSTSGGSYEQYF.

The chain's CDR3 is CASSHSSGRGNEQFF. DNA for the CDR3: TGTGCCAGCAGCCACTCTAGCGGGAGGGGCAATGAGCAGTTCTTC. The rearrangement joins TRBV7-8 to TRBJ2-1; 12 bases agree with TRBD2. V lost 5 bases to trimming and J lost 6 bases; unmatched junction nucleotides: 5. The CDR3 is 15 amino acids. Germline V gene lookup returns CDR1 SGHVS and CDR2 FQNEAQ.

The chain has TRBV7-6 and TRBJ2-1; TRBD1 agrees at 8 bases. The germline V gene has CDR1 SGHVS and CDR2 FNYEAQ. The CDR3 covers 12 residues. V lost 5 bases, J lost 8 bases, and 2 bases stayed unmatched. In DNA form, the CDR3 reads TGTGCCAGCAGCCCAGGGGGCCATGAGCAGTTCTTC. This gives the protein CASSPGGHEQFF.

The rearrangement uses TRBV4-1 and TRBJ1-1; 8 positions match TRBD1. CDR1 is MGHRA and CDR2 is YSYEKL in the germline V gene. The CDR3 is 15 amino acids. V dropped 1 base and J dropped 1; count of bases not matched to a gene: 2. CDR3 protein: CASSQGQGPNTEAFF. DNA of the CDR3: TGCGCCAGCAGCCAAGGACAGGGGCCGAACACTGAAGCTTTCTTT.

This clone was detected once. The chain combines TRBV7-3 with TRBJ1-2, with a weak D call TRBD1 (5 bases). The length of the CDR3 is 13 residues. Trimming shortened V by 5 bases and J by 4 bases, and 11 bases separated the two germline ends. From germline, CDR1 is SGHTA and CDR2 FQGTGA. CDR3 residues: CASSPGQGYGYTF. CDR3 DNA: TGTGCCAGCAGCCCTGGGCAGGGCTATGGCTACACCTTC.

The chain uses TRBV2 and TRBJ2-2; 9 nucleotides match TRBD1. The germline gives CDR1 SNHLY, CDR2 FYNNEI. The CDR3 totals 14 residues. V shed 7 bases and J 7 bases; nucleotides not matched to a gene: 7. CDR3 residues: CASKDRGAGGELFF. As DNA, the CDR3 is TGTGCCAGCAAAGACAGGGGGGCAGGCGGGGAGCTGTTTTTT.

This sequence joins TRBV5-5 and TRBJ1-5; a weak D match, TRBD1 (5 bases). Trimming removed 4 bases from V and 5 bases from J, with 16 bases in between. Per germline, CDR1 SGHKS and CDR2 YYEKEE (reference sequence). The length of the CDR3 is 15 residues. The DNA for the CDR3 is TGTGCCAGCAGCGGCTCCGGGACGGAAGATCAGCCCCAGCATTTT. Translated: CASSGSGTEDQPQHF.

The chain carries TRBV6-4 and TRBJ2-3; D remains unclear. CDR3 length equals 13 residues. Germline-derived CDR1 and CDR2 are MRHNA and SNTAGT. Trimming stripped 2 bases from V and 3 bases from J, with 6 bases between. The CDR3, as DNA: TGTGCCAGCAGTGACGAGGCTACAGATACGCAGTATTTT. This codes for CASSDEATDTQYF.

V is TRBV7-9 and J is TRBJ2-5, with a tentative D call TRBD2 (6 bases). The V end lost 8 bases, the J end lost 5 bases, and 18 bases lay between the germline ends. The V gene's germline CDR1 is SEHNR and CDR2 FQNEAQ (reference sequence). The CDR3 extends over 14 amino acids. CDR3 nucleotides: TGTGCCAGCTCCTACCAGGGCGGGATTGAGACCCAGTACTTC. Encoded protein: CASSYQGGIETQYF. The full variable domain, in which reference TRBV7-9 and TRBJ2-5 provide the parts outside the CDR3, is DTGVSQNPRHKITKRGQNVTFRCDPISEHNRLYWYRQTLGQGPEFLTYFQNEAQLEKSRLLSDRFSAERPKGSFSTLEIQRTEQGDSAMYLCASSYQGGIETQYFGPGTRLLVL.

This chain connects TRBV28 to TRBJ2-5; no reliable D call. Germline V gene sequence: CDR1 MDHEN, CDR2 SYDVKM. Trimming cost V 6 bases and J 6 bases, with 17 bases left between them. The CDR3 extends over 14 amino acids. This CDR3 reads CASRDVLLEKTQYF. Written as DNA, the CDR3 is TGTGCCAGCAGGGACGTCCTCTTGGAGAAGACCCAGTACTTC.

This chain links TRBV9 with TRBJ2-5, with D tentatively TRBD1 (5 bases). Germline lookup yields CDR1 SGDLS and CDR2 YYNGEE. This CDR3 has 15 amino acids. The V end was cut by 10 bases, the J end by 0 bases, with 19 bases between. The CDR3 loop reads CACITGINYQETQYF. In DNA, the CDR3 is TGTGCCTGCATCACAGGAATAAATTACCAAGAGACCCAGTACTTC.

The rearrangement links TRBV13 to TRBJ1-1; D is unclear. V was clipped by 1 base and J by 6 bases, with 12 bases between them. This CDR3 comprises 14 residues. Germline V gene sequence: CDR1 PRHDT, CDR2 FYEKMQ (reference sequence). CDR3 sequence reads: CASSLAIPNAEAFF. CDR3 nucleotide sequence: TGTGCCAGCAGCTTAGCAATACCTAACGCTGAAGCTTTCTTT.

V gene TRBV30 combines with J gene TRBJ1-5; D remains ambiguous. This CDR3 has 13 amino acids. Per germline, CDR1 GTSNPN and CDR2 SVGIG (reference sequence). V lost 3 bases to trimming and J lost 5 bases, with 11 bases between them. Here the CDR3 DNA reads TGTGCCTGGAGACGCGGGGAAGATCAGCCCCAGCATTTT. Its translation: CAWRRGEDQPQHF.

This clone was seen once. The rearrangement uses TRBV10-1 and TRBJ1-1, with 9 positions matching TRBD1. The ends lost 6 bases at V and 3 bases at J; junction bases unmatched: 11. Germline V gene lookup returns CDR1 WNHNN and CDR2 SYGVQD (reference sequence). The CDR3 loop spans 16 amino acids. The CDR3 loop reads CASSEIMGQGDTEAFF. The CDR3, as DNA: TGCGCCAGCAGCGAGATTATGGGACAGGGCGACACTGAAGCTTTCTTT.

The V call is TRBV15, the J call TRBJ2-7; D call uncertain. Trimming pared 4 bases from V and 3 bases from J, leaving 4 bases between. The CDR3 has 11 amino acids. Germline-derived CDR1 and CDR2 are LNHNV and YYDKDF (reference sequence). This CDR3 reads CATSNNYEQYF. Written as DNA, the CDR3 is TGTGCCACCAGCAACAACTACGAGCAGTACTTC.

J is TRBJ1-1 and V is TRBV21-1; the D call TRBD1 from the table was never checked on the DNA. TRBV21-1 is a pseudogene segment. This CDR3 is built from 15 residues. CDR3 protein: CASSHQHRDFAEAFF. The CDR3, as DNA: TGTGCCAGCAGCCATCAACACAGGGATTTCGCTGAAGCTTTCTTT.

The CDR3 DNA follows: TGCGCCAGCAGCTTGGGCAGCACAGATACGCAGTATTTT. Its translation: CASSLGSTDTQYF. The chain joins TRBV5-1 to TRBJ2-3; no firm D call. Germline loops: CDR1 SGHRS, CDR2 YFSETQ. V shed 0 bases and J shed 0 bases, with 2 bases lying between them. CDR3 length: 13 residues.

In regard to this clone: Other DNA sequences in this specimen translate into the identical CDR3. V and J are TRBV6-4 and TRBJ2-1; 8 bases map to TRBD1. The CDR3 extends over 15 amino acids. From germline, CDR1 is MRHNA and CDR2 SNTAGT. J gave up 3 bases and V 0 bases, and 1 base lay outside the gene matches. The CDR3 coding sequence is TGTGCCAGCAGTGACTCAACAGGGGGCTACAATGAGCAGTTCTTC. Protein sequence: CASSDSTGGYNEQFF.

The chain couples TRBV6-1 to TRBJ2-7; TRBD1 aligns across 8 bases. The CDR3 totals 14 residues. Germline V gene data show CDR1 as MNHNS and CDR2 as SASEGT. The V gene end was trimmed by 2 bases and the J gene end by 3 bases; junction bases not matched to a gene: 3. The CDR3, as DNA: TGTGCCAGCAGTGAAAGTGGGACAGGCTACGAGCAGTACTTC. Protein: CASSESGTGYEQYF.

V is TRBV14 and J is TRBJ2-7; 9 positions agree with TRBD1. This CDR3 spans 15 amino acids. V gave up 4 bases and J gave up 4 bases; unmatched junction bases: 8. Germline V gene sequence: CDR1 SGHDN, CDR2 FVKESK. The CDR3 sequence: CASSPEGQGFYEQYF. The CDR3 nucleotides are TGTGCCAGCAGCCCCGAGGGACAGGGATTTTACGAGCAGTACTTC.

This rearrangement joins TRBV25-1 to TRBJ2-5; 9 bases are shared with TRBD2. The germline V gene has CDR1 MGHDK and CDR2 SYGVNS. Trimming removed 3 bases from V and 5 bases from J; junction bases left unmatched: 4. The CDR3 is 14 residues long. Written as DNA, the CDR3 is TGTGCCAGCAGTGAGGCGGGGGGGAAGGAGACCCAGTACTTC. Encoded protein: CASSEAGGKETQYF.

This clone was recorded once. The chain uses TRBV18 and TRBJ1-1; 8 bases are a match to TRBD1. Germline values: CDR1 KGHSH, CDR2 LQKENI. CDR3 size: 14 residues. The J segment lost 3 bases and the V segment lost 5 bases, leaving 5 bases of the junction unmatched. CDR3 in DNA: TGTGCCAGCTCATTACAGGGGGGAGACACTGAAGCTTTCTTT. It translates to CASSLQGGDTEAFF.

V is TRBV10-1 and J is TRBJ2-7; 8 bases match TRBD2. Germline V CDR1 and CDR2: WNHNN, SYGVQD (reference sequence). The J segment lost 3 bases and the V segment lost 3 bases, leaving 16 bases of the junction unmatched. The CDR3 runs 18 residues. The CDR3 here is CASSERLAAGGTDYEQYF. The CDR3 DNA sequence: TGCGCCAGCAGTGAAAGGTTAGCGGCGGGAGGCACGGACTACGAGCAGTACTTC.

This rearrangement joins TRBV19 to TRBJ1-5, with D possibly being TRBD1 (5 bases). Between the trimmed V and J ends, which lost 4 bases and 11 bases, there was a span of 21 bases. The CDR3 covers 15 residues. CDR1 and CDR2 (germline): LNHDA, SQIVND (reference sequence). This CDR3 is CASSRTDARGRAQHF. The CDR3 DNA reads as TGTGCCAGTAGTAGAACCGACGCACGGGGGAGAGCCCAGCATTTT.